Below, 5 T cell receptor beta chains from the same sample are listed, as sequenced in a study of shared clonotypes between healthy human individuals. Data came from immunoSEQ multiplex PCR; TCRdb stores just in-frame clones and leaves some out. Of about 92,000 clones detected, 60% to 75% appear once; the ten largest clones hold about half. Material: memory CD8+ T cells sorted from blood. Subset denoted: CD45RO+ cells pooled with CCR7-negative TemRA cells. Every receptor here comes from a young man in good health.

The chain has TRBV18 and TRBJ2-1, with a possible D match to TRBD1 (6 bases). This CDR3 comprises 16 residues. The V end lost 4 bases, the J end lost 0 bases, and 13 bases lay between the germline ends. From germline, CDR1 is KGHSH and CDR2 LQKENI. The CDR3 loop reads CASSRDRLSSYNEQFF. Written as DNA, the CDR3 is TGTGCCAGCTCACGTGACAGGTTGAGCTCCTACAATGAGCAGTTCTTC.

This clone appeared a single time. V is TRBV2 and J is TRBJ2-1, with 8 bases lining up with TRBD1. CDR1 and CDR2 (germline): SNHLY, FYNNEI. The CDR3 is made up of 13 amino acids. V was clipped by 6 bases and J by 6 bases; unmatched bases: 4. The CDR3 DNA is TGTGCCAGCAGCGACGGACAGGGCAATGAGCAGTTCTTC. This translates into CASSDGQGNEQFF.

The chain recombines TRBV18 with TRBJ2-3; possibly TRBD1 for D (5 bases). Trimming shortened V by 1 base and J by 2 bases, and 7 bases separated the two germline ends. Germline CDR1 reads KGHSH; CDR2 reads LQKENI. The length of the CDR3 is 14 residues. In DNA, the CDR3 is TGTGCCAGCTCACCACAGACAGACACAGATACGCAGTATTTT. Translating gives CASSPQTDTDTQYF.

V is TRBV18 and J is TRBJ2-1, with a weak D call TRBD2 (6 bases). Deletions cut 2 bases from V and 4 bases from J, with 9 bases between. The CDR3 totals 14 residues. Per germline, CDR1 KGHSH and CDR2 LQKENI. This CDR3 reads CASSPGGFYNEQFF. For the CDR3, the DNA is TGTGCCAGCTCACCAGGGGGGTTTTACAATGAGCAGTTCTTC.

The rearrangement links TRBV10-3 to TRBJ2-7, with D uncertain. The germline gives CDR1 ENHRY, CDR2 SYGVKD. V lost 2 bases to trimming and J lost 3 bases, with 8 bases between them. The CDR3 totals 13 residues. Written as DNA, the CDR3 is TGTGCCATCAGTGAGAACAGATTCTACGAGCAGTACTTC. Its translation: CAISENRFYEQYF.